These 23 T cell receptor beta chains were all obtained from the same sample, sequenced in a study of blood T cells in healthy people across ages. Sample-barcoded 5' priming and a J-beta primer mix drove a second PCR of roughly 6 to 12 cycles. TCRdb independently ran MiXCR on the 5' RACE reads; one entry per CDR3 protein. The sample includes 600,000 to 1,000,000 distinct CDR3 sequences, about 25% of them seen just once. The sample was also linked to a second study, of T cells of mothers and their children.

What was sequenced was blood. These receptor sequences come from a boy aged 5 to 17 in good health.

This clonotype was seen more than once but under ten times. This chain connects TRBV29-1 to TRBJ1-2; D possibly corresponds to TRBD1 (5 bases). The V end was cut by 4 bases, the J end by 3 bases, with 9 bases between. The CDR3 has 12 amino acids. Germline-derived CDR1 and CDR2 are SQVTM and ANQGSEA. The CDR3 DNA follows: TGCAGCGTTGTGGTAGGGGACTATGGCTACACCTTC. It specifies CSVVVGDYGYTF. Variable domain in full (rest from reference TRBV29-1 and TRBJ1-2): SAVISQKPSRDICQRGTSLTIQCQVDSQVTMMFWYRQQPGQSLTLIATANQGSEATYESGFVIDKFPISRPNLTFSTLTVSNMSPEDSSIYLCSVVVGDYGYTFGSGTRLTVV.

This clonotype came up a few times. The chain carries TRBV29-1 and TRBJ2-5, with a possible D match to TRBD1 (5 bases). The germline gives CDR1 SQVTM, CDR2 ANQGSEA. The V and J ends lost 4 bases and 4 bases respectively, with 22 bases between them. CDR3 length: 16 residues. CDR3 bases: TGCAGCGTTGTTGGTTTGGGCAGGGATTCTTCAGAGACCCAGTACTTC. It encodes CSVVGLGRDSSETQYF.

In this sample, this clonotype turned up a few times. The gene calls are TRBV20-1 and TRBJ2-7; D unclear. The V gene's germline CDR1 is DFQATT and CDR2 SNEGSKA (reference sequence). The CDR3 runs 13 residues. CDR3 coding DNA: TGCGGTGGGCTGGAACGGAGCTCCTACGAGCAGTACTTC. Translating gives CGGLERSSYEQYF.

This clonotype was counted only a few times. V gene TRBV4-3 combines with J gene TRBJ1-1; D unresolved. Germline V gene lookup returns CDR1 LGHNA and CDR2 YSLEER. The V and J ends lost 0 bases and 4 bases respectively, with 9 bases between them. The CDR3 covers 14 residues. The CDR3, as DNA: TGCGCCAGCAGCCAAGATGCAGGCCGCACTGAAGCTTTCTTT. It yields the protein CASSQDAGRTEAFF.

The chain has TRBV7-9 and TRBJ2-5; D tentatively fits TRBD1 or TRBD2 (6 bases each). V lost 3 bases, J lost 5 bases, and 22 bases lay in between. The CDR3 is 17 residues long. CDR1 is SEHNR and CDR2 is FQNEAQ in the germline V gene (reference sequence). DNA for the CDR3: TGTGCCAGCAGCTTCACTAAGTCGGGGGCCGGTGGGGAGACCCAGTACTTC. Amino acids: CASSFTKSGAGGETQYF.

This clonotype was recorded a few times. The chain combines TRBV7-9 with TRBJ1-1, with TRBD1 matching 7 bases. The CDR3 runs to 13 residues. V dropped 8 bases and J dropped 3; count of bases not matched to a gene: 6. Germline V lookup: CDR1 SEHNR, CDR2 FQNEAQ (reference sequence). The CDR3 nucleotides are TGTGCCAGCTCCCAGCAGGGGGACACTGAAGCTTTCTTT. Translated: CASSQQGDTEAFF.

This clonotype was counted a few times. CDR3 bases: TGTGCCAGCAGGCCTAGACTAGCTAATCGCACAGATACGCAGTATTTT. Amino acids: CASRPRLANRTDTQYF. The chain carries TRBV12-3 or TRBV12-4 and TRBJ2-3, with 7 bases lining up with TRBD2. After removal of 6 bases from V and 1 base from J, the junction contained 10 bases not matched to a gene. The CDR3 consists of 16 residues.

V gene TRBV4-1 combines with J gene TRBJ2-7; tentatively, D is TRBD1 or TRBD2 (6 bases each). Germline V lookup: CDR1 MGHRA, CDR2 YSYEKL. V was shortened by 0 bases and J by 3 bases, with 15 bases between the two germline ends. This CDR3 has 16 residues. CDR3 sequence: CASSQDLLQGGYEQYF. Written as DNA, the CDR3 is TGCGCCAGCAGCCAAGATTTATTACAGGGAGGCTACGAGCAGTACTTC.

The DNA of the CDR3 is TGCGCCAGCAGGGAAGTTTACAATGAGCAGTTCTTC. Translated, it gives CASREVYNEQFF. The chain uses TRBV5-1 and TRBJ2-1; D gene ambiguous. Germline V CDR1 and CDR2: SGHRS, YFSETQ. CDR3 size: 12 residues. V lost 5 bases and J 4 bases, leaving 7 bases between the germline ends.

This clonotype came up once. This sequence joins TRBV24-1 and TRBJ1-5, with 11 positions matching TRBD1. J lost 0 bases, V lost 7 bases, and 1 base had no gene match. This CDR3 has 15 residues. Per the germline V gene, CDR1 is KGHDR and CDR2 is SFDVKD. The CDR3 protein is CATRGTGGSNQPQHF. The CDR3 bases are TGTGCCACCAGGGGGACAGGGGGTAGCAATCAGCCCCAGCATTTT.

This clonotype has only a few counts. CDR3 DNA: TGTGCCAGCAGCTTATTAGGGTCTAATGAAAAACTGTTTTTT. This encodes CASSLLGSNEKLFF. This sequence joins TRBV7-2 and TRBJ1-4; D is ambiguous. The germline V gene has CDR1 SGHTA and CDR2 FQGNSA. There are 14 residues in the CDR3. Deletions cut 2 bases from V and 3 bases from J, with 7 bases between. The whole variable domain, filled in from reference TRBV7-2 and TRBJ1-4, reads GAGVSQSPSNKVTEKGKDVELRCDPISGHTALYWYRQSLGQGLEFLIYFQGNSAPDKSGLPSDRFSAERTGGSVSTLTIQRTQQEDSAVYLCASSLLGSNEKLFFGSGTQLSVL.

This clonotype was counted a few times. The rearrangement joins TRBV29-1 to TRBJ2-3; D may correspond to TRBD1 or TRBD2 (5 bases each). V was clipped by 2 bases and J by 3 bases, with 21 bases between them. Germline CDR1 reads SQVTM; CDR2 reads ANQGSEA. The CDR3 is 17 amino acids. The CDR3 region is CSVESAPLGEPTDTQYF. CDR3 nucleotides: TGCAGCGTTGAATCGGCGCCCTTGGGGGAGCCAACAGATACGCAGTATTTT.

About this clonotype: One junction end does not reproduce the germline sequence, and a read error may be involved. The CDR3 DNA is TGTGCCAGCTCTGAACGGAACTATGGATACACCTTC. The encoded protein is CASSERNYGYTF. This chain connects TRBV9 to TRBJ1-2, with D hard to call. Germline V gene lookup returns CDR1 SGDLS and CDR2 YYNGEE. The CDR3 loop spans 12 amino acids. Variable domain in full (rest from reference TRBV9 and TRBJ1-2): DSGVTQTPKHLITATGQRVTLRCSPRSGDLSVYWYQQSLDQGLQFLIQYYNGEERAKGNILERFSAQQFPDLHSELNLSSLELGDSALYFCASSERNYGYTFGSGTRLTVV.

This clonotype was detected many times. J is TRBJ2-5 and V is TRBV29-1; possible D gene TRBD1, 5 bases. V was pared by 3 bases and J by 5 bases, with 13 bases between. This CDR3 is 13 amino acids long. Germline CDR1 SQVTM, CDR2 ANQGSEA. For the CDR3, the DNA is TGCAGCGTTGAGCCAGGGATCGGGGAGACCCAGTACTTC. Protein: CSVEPGIGETQYF.

The V call is TRBV29-1, the J call TRBJ2-2, with TRBD1 matching 9 bases. V shed 6 bases and J 1 base; nucleotides not matched to a gene: 0. The CDR3 totals 13 residues. CDR1 is SQVTM, CDR2 ANQGSEA, per germline. DNA of the CDR3: TGCAGCGTGGGACAGGGGAACACCGGGGAGCTGTTTTTT. Protein: CSVGQGNTGELFF.

The genes are TRBV7-2 and TRBJ1-5; D not certain. In germline, CDR1 is SGHTA, CDR2 FQGNSA. CDR3 length: 15 amino acids. V gave up 0 bases and J gave up 7 bases, with 13 bases separating them. CDR3 nucleotides: TGTGCCAGCAGCTTAGCCTCCCAGAAGGTACAGCCCCAGCATTTT. Translated, it gives CASSLASQKVQPQHF.

The gene calls are TRBV7-8 and TRBJ2-1; the match to TRBD2 covers 8 bases. Looked up from germline, CDR1 is SGHVS and CDR2 is FQNEAQ. The V and J ends lost 3 bases and 2 bases, in that order; junction bases with no gene match: 6. This CDR3 is 16 amino acids long. CDR3 DNA: TGTGCCAGCAGCTTTGTCGGGAGGGCCACCTACAATGAGCAGTTCTTC. This encodes CASSFVGRATYNEQFF.

The chain is built from TRBV20-1 and TRBJ2-3; D gene ambiguous. The CDR3 extends over 14 amino acids. Per the germline V gene, CDR1 is DFQATT and CDR2 is SNEGSKA (reference sequence). V was clipped by 0 bases and J by 0 bases, with 7 bases between them. DNA for the CDR3: TGCAGTGCTAGAGACGGCAAGAGCACAGATACGCAGTATTTT. Translation gives CSARDGKSTDTQYF.

The chain combines TRBV28 with TRBJ1-2; no clear D. The CDR3 contains 13 residues. The V end lost 7 bases, the J end lost 8 bases, and 17 bases lay between the germline ends. Germline CDR1 reads MDHEN; CDR2 reads SYDVKM. In nucleotides, the CDR3 is TGTGCCAGCACGACGGCAGGCCGGGAAGGCTACACCTTC. Its protein is CASTTAGREGYTF.

At least ten counts were recorded for this clonotype. The J gene is TRBJ2-5, the V gene TRBV20-1; TRBD1 aligns across 9 bases. The V and J ends lost 6 bases and 3 bases, in that order; junction bases with no gene match: 20. In germline, CDR1 is DFQATT, CDR2 SNEGSKA (reference sequence). There are 18 residues in the CDR3. The CDR3 reads CSAAHGRPGQGLEETQYF. CDR3 coding DNA: TGCAGTGCCGCACATGGACGTCCGGGACAGGGCCTAGAAGAGACCCAGTACTTC.

This clonotype was seen more than once but under ten times. The chain has TRBV28 and TRBJ2-5; TRBD1 matches at 9 bases. The J call is in doubt because the DNA end fits TRBJ2-7 better. The CDR3 loop spans 16 amino acids. Germline values: CDR1 MDHEN, CDR2 SYDVKM. The CDR3 nucleotides read TGTGCCAGCATCGCTTCCGGACAGGGGCCCCCCTACGAGCAGTACTTC. Its protein product is CASIASGQGPPYEQYF.

The chain has TRBV30 and TRBJ2-5; perhaps TRBD2 as D (7 bases). Germline values: CDR1 GTSNPN, CDR2 SVGIG (reference sequence). This CDR3 spans 14 amino acids. V was pared by 5 bases and J by 5 bases, with 18 bases between. Here the CDR3 reads CAWGLGTTGETQYF. The CDR3 nucleotides are TGTGCCTGGGGACTCGGGACTACAGGGGAGACCCAGTACTTC.

V usage is TRBV3-1 and J usage is TRBJ2-1; the D gene is possibly TRBD1 (6 bases). Gene TRBJ2-5 matches the end of the DNA better, so the J call may be wrong. The CDR3 has 16 amino acids. CDR1 and CDR2 (germline): LGHDT, YNNKEL (reference sequence). The CDR3 sequence is CASSQGGTPSSETQYF. CDR3 nucleotide sequence: TGTGCCAGCAGCCAAGGGGGGACACCTTCCTCGGAGACCCAGTACTTC.